This record looks at one T cell receptor (beta chain) sequence and its context. Its antigen target is currently unknown. Base quality data are lacking; no much larger clone is found one base away. This sample is part of a study of T cell responses to AZD1222 COVID-19 vaccine (dated by TCRdb to the early 2020s). Study-wide context: A total of 230 to 250 trial participants underwent TCR sequencing, of whom 200 to 220 had received two doses of AZD1222 and 26 had received two doses of the MenACWY control vaccine. Trial participants were enrolled by age into subgroups of 18-55, 56-69 and 70-plus years, and around 140, 26 and 57 TCR-sequenced participants, respectively, were included in these subgroups.

The paper as a whole reports these results and caveats: Only five or six AZD1222 recipients were SARS-CoV-2 seropositive at baseline, limiting conclusions about previously exposed vaccinees. Spike-specific TCR breadth and depth rose significantly after two AZD1222 doses compared with day 0 and with MenACWY recipients. CD4 TCRs associated with the vaccine covered the entire spike protein, and the dominant responses were in regions 160-218 and 743-854. In the small 56-69-year group, the increase in depth fell short of significance, most likely because of low power. Because no day 14 peak-response samples were available, the repertoires could be characterized only after the peak T cell response. Reportedly, close to half of the unique spike-specific TCRs recognized epitopes lying outside the regions that are mutated in the B.1.351 and B.1.1.7 variants. Participants were mostly white British and included more females than males, and it was suggested by the authors that clonal diversity may have been underestimated.

Taken with the paper, the label for time point translates to: about 28 days (+/-7) after the second vaccine dose. Because spike-specific TCR depth and breadth did not differ between the two schedules, AZD1222 recipients who got a second dose at roughly 4 weeks were pooled with those who got a second dose at roughly 12 weeks. Vaccinee samples came from UK trials COV001 and COV002, including a single-blind randomized controlled phase 2/3 trial of AZD1222 (ChAdOx1 nCoV-19) in healthy adults. For TCRbeta chain sequencing, PBMC samples from trial participants were taken at day 0 and at day 28 after the second dose. The CDR3 regions of human TCRbeta chains were subjected to immunosequencing. Per the source publication's procedure: TCRs in the repertoires were matched against a reference library of SARS-CoV-2-specific TCRs that had been generated with the MIRA antigen-specificity platform. Breadth was defined as the fraction of unique TCRs that were SARS-CoV-2-associated, and depth was defined as the fraction of total T cells that were SARS-CoV-2-associated. Using the MIRA data, every spike-specific TCR was mapped to the spike region that the TCR reacted to and assigned to either a CD4 or a CD8 class. Log10-transformed breadth and depth values were compared by one-way ANOVA with Sidak's multiple comparisons tests. The table was pulled from immuneACCESS by TCRdb, which kept in-frame rearrangements only. Such tables lose some clones; where checked, under half of the loss comes from unresolved V genes, and the rest has no known cause. V, J and clone size were drawn from that table, and D and trimming were deduced from the DNA. The table for this sample lists 100,000 to 150,000 clones; around nine tenths of them were counted only once. Of the sample, about 1.1% falls within the top ten clones.

CDR3 length: 14 amino acids, cysteine to phenylalanine. CDR3 DNA only is kept here, 42 bases in frame from base 1. Deletion took 7 bases off V and 3 bases off J, with a span of 16 bases between the germline ends. In the germline V gene, CDR1 corresponds to MDHEN and CDR2 to SYDVKM. The rearrangement combines TRBV28 with TRBJ2-7; the D gene could be either TRBD1 or TRBD2, each agreeing at 6 bases. The starting material was peripheral blood, obtained 28 days after the second AZD1222 dose. The TCR comes from an adult who received the AZD1222 COVID-19 vaccine. This receptor carries the CDR3 CASIGGRSLYEQYF. In nucleotide form, the sequence is TGTGCCAGCATCGGGGGCCGCTCCCTCTACGAGCAGTACTTC.